This note documents a single T cell receptor beta chain sequence. TCRdb's table, derived via immunoSEQ multiplex PCR, lists solely in-frame clones and lacks some. The repertoire consists of fewer than 250,000 clones, with about 80% occurring once and the leading ten covering 3% to 4.5%. This entry belongs to a study of blood T cell repertoires in COVID-19. Study-wide context: Samples taken during acute and convalescent COVID-19 were collected in the United States, Italy and Spain. Nucleic acid was either cDNA or gDNA, and it came from T cells, B-cell-depleted T cells, or PBMCs.

Looked up from germline, CDR1 is SGHRS and CDR2 is YFSETQ. V lost 5 bases, J lost 3 bases, and 7 bases stayed unmatched. The CDR3 extends over 15 amino acids. Participant-reported clinical history was the basis for cohort assignment. A COVID-19 case was met by exposed participants within 2 weeks before study entry. The receptor comes from a woman in her 40s who had been exposed to COVID-19. The chain employs TRBV5-1 and TRBJ1-2; 10 bases match TRBD1. The source material was PBMCs or T cells enriched from blood (not recorded which). CDR3 nucleotide sequence: TGCGCCAGCAGTCGAACGACAGGGGGCGACTATGGCTACACCTTC. It encodes CASSRTTGGDYGYTF.